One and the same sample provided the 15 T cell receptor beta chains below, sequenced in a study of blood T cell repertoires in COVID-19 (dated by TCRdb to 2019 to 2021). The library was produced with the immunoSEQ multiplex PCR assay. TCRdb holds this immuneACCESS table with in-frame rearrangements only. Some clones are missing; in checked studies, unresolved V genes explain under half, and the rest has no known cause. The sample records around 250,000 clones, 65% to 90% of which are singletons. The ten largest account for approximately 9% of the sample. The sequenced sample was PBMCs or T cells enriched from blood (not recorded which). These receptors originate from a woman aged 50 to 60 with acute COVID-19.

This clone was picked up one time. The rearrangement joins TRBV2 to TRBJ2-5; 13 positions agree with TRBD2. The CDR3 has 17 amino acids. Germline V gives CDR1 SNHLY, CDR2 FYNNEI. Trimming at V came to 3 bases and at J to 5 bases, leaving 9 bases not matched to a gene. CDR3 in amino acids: CASSDTSGGAWRETQYF. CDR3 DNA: TGTGCCAGCAGTGATACTAGCGGGGGGGCCTGGCGGGAGACCCAGTACTTC.

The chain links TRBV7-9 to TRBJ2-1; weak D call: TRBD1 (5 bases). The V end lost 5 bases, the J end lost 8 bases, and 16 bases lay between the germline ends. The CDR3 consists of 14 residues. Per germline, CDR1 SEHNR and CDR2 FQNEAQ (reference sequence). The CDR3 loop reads CASSIGANSDEQFF. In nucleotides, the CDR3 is TGTGCCAGCAGCATTGGGGCGAATTCCGATGAGCAGTTCTTC.

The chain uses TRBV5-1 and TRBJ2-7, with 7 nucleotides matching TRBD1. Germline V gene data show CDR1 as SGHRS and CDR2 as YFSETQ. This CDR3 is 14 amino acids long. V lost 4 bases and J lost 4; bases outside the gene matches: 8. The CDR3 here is CASSTGGQAYEQYF. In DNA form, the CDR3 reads TGCGCCAGCAGCACCGGTGGACAGGCTTACGAGCAGTACTTC.

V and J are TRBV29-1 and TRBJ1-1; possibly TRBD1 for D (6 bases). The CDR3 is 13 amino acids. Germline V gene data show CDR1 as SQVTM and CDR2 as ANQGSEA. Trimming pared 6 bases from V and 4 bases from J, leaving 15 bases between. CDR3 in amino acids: CSVASGVRTEAFF. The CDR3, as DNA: TGCAGCGTAGCTTCAGGGGTACGCACTGAAGCTTTCTTT.

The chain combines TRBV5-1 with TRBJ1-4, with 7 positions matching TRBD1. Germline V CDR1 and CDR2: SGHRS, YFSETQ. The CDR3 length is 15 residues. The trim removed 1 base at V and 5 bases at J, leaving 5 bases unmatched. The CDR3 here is CASSLSTGENEKLFF. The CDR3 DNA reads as TGCGCCAGCAGCTTGTCTACAGGGGAGAATGAAAAACTGTTTTTT.

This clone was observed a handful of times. CDR3 coding DNA: TGTGCCAGCCTCAGGGGCAGGGACTATGGCTACACCTTC. Encoded protein: CASLRGRDYGYTF. The chain uses TRBV6-5 and TRBJ1-2, with TRBD1 as a possible D gene (6 bases). The CDR3 runs 13 residues. V was pared by 8 bases and J by 3 bases, with 13 bases between. Looked up from germline, CDR1 is MNHEY and CDR2 is SVGAGI.

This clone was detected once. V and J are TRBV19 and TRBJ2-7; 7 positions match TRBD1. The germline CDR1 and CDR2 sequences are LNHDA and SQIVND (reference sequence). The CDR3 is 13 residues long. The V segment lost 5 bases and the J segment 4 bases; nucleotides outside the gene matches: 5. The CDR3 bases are TGTGCCAGTAGTTCGACAGGGTCTTACGAGCAGTACTTC. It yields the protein CASSSTGSYEQYF.

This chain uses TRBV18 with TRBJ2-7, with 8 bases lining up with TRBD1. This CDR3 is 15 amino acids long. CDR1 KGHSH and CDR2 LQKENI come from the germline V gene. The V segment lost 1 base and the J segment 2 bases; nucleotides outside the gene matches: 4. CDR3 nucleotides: TGTGCCAGCTCACCACGGCTACAGGGGGCCTACGAGCAGTACTTC. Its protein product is CASSPRLQGAYEQYF.

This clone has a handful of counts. The CDR3 reads CASSIRQGSYGYTF. CDR3 in DNA: TGTGCCAGTTCCATTCGACAGGGCTCCTATGGCTACACCTTC. The chain combines TRBV19 with TRBJ1-2, with 7 bases aligning to TRBD1. Germline CDR1 reads LNHDA; CDR2 reads SQIVND (reference sequence). The trim removed 8 bases at V and 4 bases at J, leaving 10 bases unmatched. The CDR3 extends over 14 amino acids.

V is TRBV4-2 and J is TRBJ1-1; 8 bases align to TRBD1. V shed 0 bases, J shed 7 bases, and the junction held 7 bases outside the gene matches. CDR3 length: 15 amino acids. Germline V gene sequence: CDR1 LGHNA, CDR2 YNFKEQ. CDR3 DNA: TGTGCCAGCAGCCAAGATGGCAGGGGGCTCGGTGAAGCTTTCTTT. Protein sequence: CASSQDGRGLGEAFF.

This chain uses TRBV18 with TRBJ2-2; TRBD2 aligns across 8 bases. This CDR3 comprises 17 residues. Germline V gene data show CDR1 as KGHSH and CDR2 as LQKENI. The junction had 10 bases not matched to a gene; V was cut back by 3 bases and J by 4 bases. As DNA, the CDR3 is TGTGCCAGCTCACCGGCTAATCAGCGGGGGAGCACCGGGGAGCTGTTTTTT. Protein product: CASSPANQRGSTGELFF.

CDR3 DNA: TGCGCCAGCAGCTTGGGGCTAGCGGGGGCCCGCTCCTACAATGAGCAGTTCTTC. Translation gives CASSLGLAGARSYNEQFF. The V call is TRBV5-1, the J call TRBJ2-1, with 10 bases that match TRBD2. The CDR3 runs to 18 residues. The ends lost 0 bases at V and 0 bases at J; junction bases unmatched: 6. CDR1 SGHRS and CDR2 YFSETQ come from the germline V gene.

CDR3 residues: CASSYFTAANYGYTF. CDR3 coding DNA: TGTGCCAGCAGTTACTTTACAGCCGCTAACTATGGCTACACCTTC. The V gene is TRBV6-2 or TRBV6-3, the J gene TRBJ1-2; D is uncertain. CDR1 is MNHEY, CDR2 SVGEGT, per germline. The germline V and J ends were trimmed by 1 base and 0 bases, with 9 bases remaining between them. CDR3 length equals 15 residues.

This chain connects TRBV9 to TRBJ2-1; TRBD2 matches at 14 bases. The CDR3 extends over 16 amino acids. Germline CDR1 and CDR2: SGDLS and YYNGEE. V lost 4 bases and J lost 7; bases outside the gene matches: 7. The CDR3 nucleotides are TGTGCCAGCAGCACGGGACTAGCGGGGGCGGAAAATGAGCAGTTCTTC. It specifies CASSTGLAGAENEQFF.

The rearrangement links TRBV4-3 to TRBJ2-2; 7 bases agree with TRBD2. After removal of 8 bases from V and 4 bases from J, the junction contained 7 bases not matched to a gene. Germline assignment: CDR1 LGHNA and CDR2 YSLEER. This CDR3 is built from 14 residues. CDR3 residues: CASGMGGGTGELFF. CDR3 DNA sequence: TGCGCCAGCGGAATGGGCGGGGGCACCGGGGAGCTGTTTTTT.